This T cell receptor (beta chain) was identified during a study of blood T cell repertoires in COVID-19. Study in general: Specimens from acute and convalescent COVID-19 originated in the United States, Italy and Spain. Sources were T cells, B-cell-depleted T cells, or PBMCs; the material itself was cDNA or gDNA.

There are 16 residues in the CDR3. Trimming took off 3 bases at V and 2 bases at J, with 14 bases between the two ends. Germline V CDR1 and CDR2: MNHEY, SVGEGT. Sequenced by immunoSEQ multiplex PCR; TCRdb stores in-frame clones only, minus some. This sample has 43,000 or so clones, with 90% to 95% found just once. The chain links TRBV6-2 or TRBV6-3 to TRBJ2-4; D possibly corresponds to TRBD2 (5 bases). This TCR came from a human donor in a cohort sampled during active COVID-19. The sample taken for sequencing was peripheral blood. CDR3 DNA: TGTGCCAGCAGTTATATGGCGGGTATACCCAAAAACATTCAGTACTTC. This translates into CASSYMAGIPKNIQYF.